Below, 16 T cell receptor beta chains from the same sample are listed, as sequenced in a study of cytomegalovirus exposure and HLA in healthy donors. PCR primers comprised 60 Vbeta and 13 Jbeta primers. This table comes from immunoSEQ multiplex PCR, and its TCRdb copy is limited to in-frame clones, with some not included. The table lists approximately 150,000 clones, 80% of them singletons. The sample consisted of PBMCs. These receptors were collected from a man aged 25 to 40 in good health and CMV-seronegative.

The chain uses TRBV19 and TRBJ2-5; tentative D call: TRBD2 (6 bases). Deletions cut 7 bases from V and 2 bases from J, with 14 bases between. The CDR3 spans 14 residues. Per the germline V gene, CDR1 is LNHDA and CDR2 is SQIVND (reference sequence). The CDR3 bases are TGTGCCAGTACCCCGGGACTCCTACAAGAGACCCAGTACTTC. It is translated as CASTPGLLQETQYF.

This sequence joins TRBV13 and TRBJ1-2; TRBD1 matches 7 bases. The CDR3 has 14 amino acids. Germline V gives CDR1 PRHDT, CDR2 FYEKMQ (reference sequence). The trim removed 4 bases at V and 2 bases at J, leaving 4 bases unmatched. The CDR3 protein is CASSSTQGNYGYTF. The DNA for the CDR3 is TGTGCCAGCAGCTCAACACAGGGGAACTATGGCTACACCTTC.

The chain joins TRBV5-4 to TRBJ2-7, with D perhaps matching TRBD1 (6 bases). The germline CDR1 and CDR2 sequences are SGHNT and YYREEE (reference sequence). The CDR3 totals 14 residues. V was trimmed by 5 bases and J by 1 base, leaving 13 bases between them. Here the CDR3 reads CASRSDSRSYEQYF. The CDR3 DNA reads TGTGCCAGCAGATCGGACAGCCGATCCTACGAGCAGTACTTC.

The genes are TRBV5-1 and TRBJ2-6; 7 bases line up with TRBD1. CDR3 length equals 17 residues. The V and J ends lost 2 bases and 3 bases, in that order; junction bases with no gene match: 8. Germline V gene lookup returns CDR1 SGHRS and CDR2 YFSETQ. The CDR3 sequence: CASSLPPGGSGANVLTF. The CDR3 DNA follows: TGCGCCAGCAGCTTACCTCCAGGGGGAAGTGGGGCCAACGTCCTGACTTTC.

J is TRBJ1-1 and V is TRBV5-5, with D perhaps matching TRBD1 (5 bases). This CDR3 contains 14 residues. Looked up from germline, CDR1 is SGHKS and CDR2 is YYEKEE (reference sequence). Trimming left V 4 bases short and J 1 base short, with 11 bases between. CDR3 in DNA: TGTGCCAGCAGCGGGGGGGACGGGAACACTGAAGCTTTCTTT. It specifies CASSGGDGNTEAFF.

This clone was found once. The chain combines TRBV6-1 with TRBJ2-5; TRBD1 is a possible D gene (5 bases). From germline, CDR1 is MNHNS and CDR2 SASEGT. CDR3 size: 14 residues. The V end was cut by 7 bases, the J end by 0 bases, with 12 bases between. The DNA for the CDR3 is TGTGCCAGCATTCGGACATCGTACCAAGAGACCCAGTACTTC. This gives the protein CASIRTSYQETQYF.

V and J are TRBV28 and TRBJ1-5; 8 bases are shared with TRBD1. Germline assignment: CDR1 MDHEN and CDR2 SYDVKM. The CDR3 is 18 residues long. V lost 3 bases, J lost 2 bases, and 12 bases stayed unmatched. The CDR3 coding sequence is TGTGCCAGCAGTTTCTGGATCGGACAGGGCATCGGCAATCAGCCCCAGCATTTT. Protein product: CASSFWIGQGIGNQPQHF.

The chain recombines TRBV29-1 with TRBJ2-7; 9 nucleotides align to TRBD2. In germline, CDR1 is SQVTM, CDR2 ANQGSEA. CDR3 length equals 16 residues. After removal of 4 bases from V and 2 bases from J, the junction contained 12 bases not matched to a gene. The CDR3 region has the DNA TGCAGCGTTGGTGGTAGCGGGGGAAAATTTGCCTACGAGCAGTACTTC. Protein: CSVGGSGGKFAYEQYF.

V gene TRBV28 combines with J gene TRBJ2-7, with no clear D. With 3 bases removed from V and 7 bases from J, the gap between germline ends came to 13 bases. Germline loops: CDR1 MDHEN, CDR2 SYDVKM. This CDR3 has 13 amino acids. CDR3 sequence: CASSFNMFWEQYF. The CDR3 region has the DNA TGTGCCAGCAGTTTCAACATGTTCTGGGAGCAGTACTTC.

The chain links TRBV5-5 to TRBJ2-1, with D unresolved. Germline V gives CDR1 SGHKS, CDR2 YYEKEE (reference sequence). Trimming removed 0 bases at V and 3 bases at J, with 7 bases between. The CDR3 has 14 residues. This chain's CDR3 is CASSLATGYNEQFF. DNA of the CDR3: TGTGCCAGCAGCTTGGCGACGGGCTACAATGAGCAGTTCTTC.

This rearrangement joins TRBV5-4 to TRBJ1-2; TRBD1 matches 9 bases. The length of the CDR3 is 15 residues. With V trimmed by 1 base and J by 4 bases, 5 bases remained unmatched. Germline lookup yields CDR1 SGHNT and CDR2 YYREEE (reference sequence). The CDR3 sequence: CASSLPGQGSYGYTF. The CDR3 region has the DNA TGTGCCAGCAGCTTGCCGGGACAGGGAAGCTATGGCTACACCTTC.

The V call is TRBV25-1, the J call TRBJ2-7; TRBD1 might be the D (6 bases). V lost 4 bases and J 2 bases, leaving 12 bases between the germline ends. This CDR3 has 14 residues. CDR1 and CDR2 from the germline V gene are MGHDK and SYGVNS. The CDR3 bases are TGTGCCAGCAGTGTCGCAGGGGAGACCTACGAGCAGTACTTC. As protein: CASSVAGETYEQYF.

The V call is TRBV27, the J call TRBJ1-1, with D possibly matching TRBD1 (6 bases). CDR1 and CDR2 from the germline V gene are MNHEY and SMNVEV (reference sequence). This CDR3 spans 15 amino acids. The V and J ends lost 4 bases and 1 base respectively, with 13 bases between them. The CDR3 nucleotides read TGTGCCAGCAGTTCCCCCGGCAGGGGGAACACTGAAGCTTTCTTT. Amino acid sequence: CASSSPGRGNTEAFF.

V gene TRBV30 combines with J gene TRBJ1-5; 7 nucleotides line up with TRBD1. In germline, CDR1 is GTSNPN, CDR2 SVGIG (reference sequence). After removal of 2 bases from V and 2 bases from J, the junction contained 3 bases not matched to a gene. CDR3 length equals 14 residues. CDR3 coding DNA: TGTGCCTGGAGTCAAGACAGGGGCAATCAGCCCCAGCATTTT. It specifies CAWSQDRGNQPQHF.

This clone showed up just a few times. V gene TRBV30 combines with J gene TRBJ2-7; the match to TRBD2 covers 7 bases. The J segment lost 5 bases and the V segment lost 3 bases, leaving 4 bases of the junction unmatched. The CDR3 consists of 12 residues. Germline V lookup: CDR1 GTSNPN, CDR2 SVGIG (reference sequence). The CDR3 region is CAWRWGGHEQYF. CDR3 DNA sequence: TGTGCCTGGAGATGGGGGGGTCACGAGCAGTACTTC. Full variable domain (missing parts from reference TRBV30 and TRBJ2-7): SQTIHQWPATLVQPVGSPLSLECTVEGTSNPNLYWYRQAAGRGLQLLFYSVGIGQISSEVPQNLSASRPQDRQFILSSKKLLLSDSGFYLCAWRWGGHEQYFGPGTRLTVT.

The chain carries TRBV5-4 and TRBJ2-7; D uncertain. Trimming removed 3 bases at V and 2 bases at J, with 12 bases between. This CDR3 is built from 14 residues. In germline, CDR1 is SGHNT, CDR2 YYREEE (reference sequence). CDR3 DNA: TGTGCCAGCAGCTCCCCAGAGGTGACCTACGAGCAGTACTTC. Protein product: CASSSPEVTYEQYF.